This T cell receptor (beta chain) was identified in a study of glioma-infiltrating T cells. TCR alpha and beta CDR3 regions were amplified from RNA using iRepertoire nested multiplex PCR. Using its own MiXCR run on the multiplex PCR reads, TCRdb lists one record per CDR3 protein. This table has 110,000 or so distinct CDR3 sequences, around a quarter appearing once. A few counts support this clonotype. The clonotype originates from a human donor with low-grade glioma or glioblastoma, undergoing nonglioma brain surgery, or in good health (not recorded which). The specimen sequenced was glioma tissue, nonneoplastic brain tissue, or PBMCs (not recorded which).

CDR3 residues: CASRARRNTGNTIYF. Written as DNA, the CDR3 is TGTGCCAGCAGGGCTCGCAGAAATACTGGAAACACCATATATTTT. This chain connects TRBV12-3 or TRBV12-4 to TRBJ1-3; D ambiguous. This CDR3 is built from 15 residues. The V gene lost 6 bases and the J gene lost 2 bases, with 14 bases spanning the gap.